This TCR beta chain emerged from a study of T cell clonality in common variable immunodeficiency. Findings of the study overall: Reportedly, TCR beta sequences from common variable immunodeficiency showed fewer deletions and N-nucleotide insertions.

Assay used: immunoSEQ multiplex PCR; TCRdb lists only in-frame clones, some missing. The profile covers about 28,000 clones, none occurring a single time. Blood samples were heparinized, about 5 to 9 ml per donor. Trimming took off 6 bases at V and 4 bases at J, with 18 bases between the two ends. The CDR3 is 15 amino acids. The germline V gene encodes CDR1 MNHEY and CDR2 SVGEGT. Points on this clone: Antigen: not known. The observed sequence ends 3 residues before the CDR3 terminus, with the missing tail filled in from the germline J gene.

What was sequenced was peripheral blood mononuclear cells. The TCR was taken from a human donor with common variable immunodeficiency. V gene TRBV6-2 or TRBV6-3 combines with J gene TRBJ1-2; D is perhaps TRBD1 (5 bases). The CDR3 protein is CASRPRQSWSYGYTF. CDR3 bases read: TGTGCCAGCAGACCCCGACAGTCCTGGAGCTATGGC.